Presented here are 27 T cell receptor beta chains from one specimen sequenced in a study of cytomegalovirus exposure and HLA in healthy donors. Clones were sequenced by immunoSEQ multiplex PCR, and TCRdb holds only the in-frame ones, with some missing. The table has 250,000 to 300,000 clones, 86% seen once; the top ten hold around 1%. What was sequenced was PBMCs. These TCRs come from a woman younger than 30 in good health and CMV-seronegative.

This chain uses TRBV5-1 with TRBJ2-3, with 10 bases matching TRBD2. The germline V gene encodes CDR1 SGHRS and CDR2 YFSETQ. This CDR3 region has 16 residues. V was clipped by 0 bases and J by 4 bases; unmatched bases: 5. This CDR3 reads CASSLGSGGSADTQYF. The DNA for the CDR3 is TGCGCCAGCAGCTTGGGTAGCGGGGGGAGTGCAGATACGCAGTATTTT.

V is TRBV6-5 and J is TRBJ1-2, with D possibly being TRBD1 (6 bases). The germline V and J ends were trimmed by 2 bases and 7 bases, with 17 bases remaining between them. CDR3 size: 15 residues. Germline CDR1 is MNHEY and CDR2 is SVGAGI. In DNA form, the CDR3 reads TGTGCCAGCAGTTACCCCACGGACAGTTTCGGTGGCTACACCTTC. Translated: CASSYPTDSFGGYTF.

V usage is TRBV7-9 and J usage is TRBJ2-7; 9 bases are a match to TRBD1. V lost 1 base to trimming and J lost 1 base; unmatched junction nucleotides: 5. This CDR3 comprises 16 residues. The germline gives CDR1 SEHNR, CDR2 FQNEAQ (reference sequence). CDR3 DNA sequence: TGTGCCAGCAGCTTAGTTGGACAGGGGAGTTCCTACGAGCAGTACTTC. This encodes CASSLVGQGSSYEQYF.

The chain couples TRBV15 to TRBJ1-5; TRBD1 aligns across 8 bases. This CDR3 has 15 residues. CDR1 and CDR2 (germline): LNHNV, YYDKDF (reference sequence). V was clipped by 1 base and J by 4 bases; unmatched bases: 3. The CDR3 sequence is CATSRGQGRNQPQHF. CDR3 DNA: TGTGCCACCAGCAGAGGACAGGGGAGGAATCAGCCCCAGCATTTT.

Written as DNA, the CDR3 is TGTGCCAGCAGCTTGGCCACAGGGAACAAGCAGTACTTC. Translating it yields CASSLATGNKQYF. The chain is built from TRBV5-4 and TRBJ2-7, with a tentative D call TRBD1 (6 bases). The CDR3 sequence is 13 residues long. V shed 0 bases and J shed 8 bases, with 12 bases lying between them. The germline gives CDR1 SGHNT, CDR2 YYREEE (reference sequence). Complete variable domain (other parts from reference TRBV5-4 and TRBJ2-7): ETGVTQSPTHLIKTRGQQVTLRCSSQSGHNTVSWYQQALGQGPQFIFQYYREEENGRGNFPPRFSGLQFPNYSSELNVNALELDDSALYLCASSLATGNKQYFGPGTRLTVT.

V usage is TRBV7-2 and J usage is TRBJ2-7; D not certain. This CDR3 comprises 15 residues. Trimming took 1 base from V and 0 from J, leaving 10 bases between them. In germline, CDR1 is SGHTA, CDR2 FQGNSA. Here the CDR3 reads CASSLGVYSSYEQYF. CDR3 nucleotide sequence: TGTGCCAGCAGCTTAGGGGTCTACAGCTCCTACGAGCAGTACTTC.

Only a few counts were recorded for this clone. The chain recombines TRBV6-1 with TRBJ2-7, with 8 bases aligning to TRBD2. J was trimmed by 2 bases and V by 7 bases; bases with no gene match: 4. Per the germline V gene, CDR1 is MNHNS and CDR2 is SASEGT. The CDR3 consists of 13 residues. In nucleotides, the CDR3 is TGTGCCAGCATTGGACTAGCAACCTACGAGCAGTACTTC. Amino acids: CASIGLATYEQYF.

This chain connects TRBV18 to TRBJ1-2; D gene uncertain. Deletions cut 6 bases from V and 5 bases from J, with 16 bases between. The CDR3 loop spans 14 amino acids. The V gene's germline CDR1 is KGHSH and CDR2 LQKENI. CDR3 DNA: TGTGCCAGCTCCGCCGAGGGCGCAAGTTATGGCTACACCTTC. Translation: CASSAEGASYGYTF.

The genes are TRBV18 and TRBJ2-5; TRBD2 aligns across 8 bases. V shed 2 bases and J 4 bases; nucleotides not matched to a gene: 9. The germline CDR1 and CDR2 sequences are KGHSH and LQKENI. This CDR3 spans 16 amino acids. CDR3 nucleotide sequence: TGTGCCAGCTCACCATTAGCGGGGAGCGGGTCAGAGACCCAGTACTTC. Translating gives CASSPLAGSGSETQYF.

This rearrangement joins TRBV5-1 to TRBJ1-3; D uncertain. This CDR3 has 15 residues. V lost 4 bases and J 0 bases, leaving 11 bases between the germline ends. Germline V gives CDR1 SGHRS, CDR2 YFSETQ. The CDR3 sequence is CASSLDGISGNTIYF. The CDR3 nucleotides read TGCGCCAGCAGCCTCGACGGGATCTCTGGAAACACCATATATTTT.

This CDR3 reads CASGDSFATNEKLFF. CDR3 DNA: TGTGCCAGCGGCGACAGCTTTGCAACTAATGAAAAACTGTTTTTT. The V and J genes are TRBV6-5 and TRBJ1-4, with D tentatively TRBD1 (5 bases). The CDR3 length is 15 residues. The V gene lost 8 bases and the J gene lost 0 bases, with 13 bases spanning the gap. Germline V gene lookup returns CDR1 MNHEY and CDR2 SVGAGI.

V is TRBV19 and J is TRBJ2-1, with D possibly matching TRBD2 (6 bases). V gave up 4 bases and J gave up 6 bases, with 16 bases separating them. CDR3 size: 15 residues. Per the germline V gene, CDR1 is LNHDA and CDR2 is SQIVND (reference sequence). In DNA form, the CDR3 reads TGTGCCAGTAGTAGGCGGGGACCGCCTACCAATGAGCAGTTCTTC. Protein product: CASSRRGPPTNEQFF.

The gene calls are TRBV19 and TRBJ2-7; D possibly corresponds to TRBD2 (5 bases). CDR1 and CDR2 from the germline V gene are LNHDA and SQIVND (reference sequence). The CDR3 is 13 amino acids. V lost 3 bases, J lost 3 bases, and 9 bases lay in between. CDR3 region: CASSISGFYEQYF. The CDR3 DNA reads TGTGCCAGTAGTATCTCGGGGTTCTACGAGCAGTACTTC.

The chain combines TRBV7-6 with TRBJ2-2, with 8 bases fitting TRBD1. The CDR3 is 18 amino acids. V dropped 1 base and J dropped 0; count of bases not matched to a gene: 7. CDR1 is SGHVS, CDR2 FNYEAQ, per germline. CDR3 region: CASSLESGGRSNTGELFF. CDR3 nucleotide sequence: TGTGCCAGCAGCTTAGAATCAGGGGGCCGGTCGAACACCGGGGAGCTGTTTTTT.

Many counts were recorded for this clone. The chain carries TRBV2 and TRBJ2-3; possible D gene TRBD1, 6 bases. CDR3 length equals 16 residues. Trimming pared 4 bases from V and 4 bases from J, leaving 18 bases between. The germline V gene encodes CDR1 SNHLY and CDR2 FYNNEI. The CDR3 bases are TGTGCCAGCAGTGCGGACAGATCCCTTGGGTCAGATACGCAGTATTTT. Protein sequence: CASSADRSLGSDTQYF.

This chain connects TRBV30 to TRBJ1-2; D ambiguous. The CDR3 contains 17 residues. The V end was cut by 3 bases, the J end by 2 bases, with 22 bases between. Germline lookup yields CDR1 GTSNPN and CDR2 SVGIG (reference sequence). The CDR3 coding sequence is TGTGCCTGGAGATATTTCCTAGGACTGAGCGCCAACTATGGCTACACCTTC. Translation gives CAWRYFLGLSANYGYTF.

This rearrangement joins TRBV4-2 to TRBJ2-1; no firm D call. The V gene's germline CDR1 is LGHNA and CDR2 YNFKEQ. The CDR3 has 16 residues. Trimming took off 2 bases at V and 0 bases at J, with 11 bases between the two ends. CDR3 sequence (DNA): TGTGCCAGCAGCCAATTGACACAGAGCTCCTACAATGAGCAGTTCTTC. Protein: CASSQLTQSSYNEQFF.

V is TRBV28 and J is TRBJ2-1; TRBD1 matches at 7 bases. Germline lookup yields CDR1 MDHEN and CDR2 SYDVKM. The length of the CDR3 is 11 residues. Unmatched junction bases numbered 3, after V lost 5 bases and J lost 11 bases. The CDR3 protein is CASSRDSQQFF. The CDR3 DNA reads TGTGCCAGCAGTCGGGACAGCCAGCAGTTCTTC. Full variable domain (outside the CDR3, taken from reference TRBV28 and TRBJ2-1): DVKVTQSSRYLVKRTGEKVFLECVQDMDHENMFWYRQDPGLGLRLIYFSYDVKMKEKGDIPEGYSVSREKKERFSLILESASTNQTSMYLCASSRDSQQFFGPGTRLTVL.

CDR3 sequence: CASSYFAGTGGPEAFF. The CDR3 bases are TGTGCCAGCAGTTACTTCGCCGGGACAGGGGGCCCTGAAGCTTTCTTT. V usage is TRBV6-5 and J usage is TRBJ1-1; 12 bases align to TRBD1. Germline CDR1 reads MNHEY; CDR2 reads SVGAGI. The V and J ends lost 1 base and 6 bases, in that order; junction bases with no gene match: 6. The CDR3 contains 16 residues.

This chain uses TRBV7-9 with TRBJ1-2, with 7 nucleotides matching TRBD1. Germline CDR1 reads SEHNR; CDR2 reads FQNEAQ (reference sequence). The CDR3 loop spans 15 amino acids. The ends lost 5 bases at V and 4 bases at J; junction bases unmatched: 10. The CDR3 loop reads CASSPGGQGFYGYTF. CDR3 in DNA: TGTGCCAGCAGCCCAGGGGGGCAGGGTTTCTATGGCTACACCTTC.

This chain connects TRBV19 to TRBJ2-3; 9 nucleotides agree with TRBD2. Per the germline V gene, CDR1 is LNHDA and CDR2 is SQIVND (reference sequence). This CDR3 region has 14 residues. After removal of 7 bases from V and 1 base from J, the junction contained 3 bases not matched to a gene. CDR3 DNA sequence: TGTGCCAGTACCAGACTAGCGGGCACAGATACGCAGTATTTT. Protein: CASTRLAGTDTQYF. The full variable domain, in which reference TRBV19 and TRBJ2-3 provide the parts outside the CDR3, is DGGITQSPKYLFRKEGQNVTLSCEQNLNHDAMYWYRQDPGQGLRLIYYSQIVNDFQKGDIAEGYSVSREKKESFPLTVTSAQKNPTAFYLCASTRLAGTDTQYFGPGTRLTVL.

V is TRBV19 and J is TRBJ1-5, with D possibly being TRBD1 (5 bases). Trimming pared 8 bases from V and 3 bases from J, leaving 11 bases between. Germline V lookup: CDR1 LNHDA, CDR2 SQIVND (reference sequence). The CDR3 loop spans 13 amino acids. The CDR3 sequence is CASGGEFNQPQHF. CDR3 sequence (DNA): TGTGCCAGTGGAGGGGAGTTCAATCAGCCCCAGCATTTT.

The chain combines TRBV23-1 with TRBJ1-2; 9 nucleotides align to TRBD1. TRBV23-1 is given ORF status, its function remaining uncertain. With V trimmed by 5 bases and J by 5 bases, 9 bases remained unmatched. The CDR3 is 15 residues long. Written as DNA, the CDR3 is TGCGCCAGCAGTTATTACAGGGGGCCCCTGTATGGCTACACCTTC. Protein product: CASSYYRGPLYGYTF.

The rearrangement uses TRBV19 and TRBJ2-7; the D gene is possibly TRBD1 (6 bases). This CDR3 contains 14 residues. Trimming cost V 6 bases and J 5 bases, with 17 bases left between them. Germline CDR1 is LNHDA and CDR2 is SQIVND (reference sequence). The CDR3 DNA follows: TGTGCCAGTAGCACCACCGACAGGTACCACGAGCAGTACTTC. Residues: CASSTTDRYHEQYF.

DNA for the CDR3: TGCGCCAGCAGCTTGGGCACAGGGTATGACGGCTACACCTTC. This encodes CASSLGTGYDGYTF. The chain links TRBV5-1 to TRBJ1-2; a weak D match, TRBD1 (6 bases). The germline gives CDR1 SGHRS, CDR2 YFSETQ. V lost 0 bases and J 8 bases, leaving 14 bases between the germline ends. This CDR3 comprises 14 residues.

This chain links TRBV4-1 with TRBJ1-3, with D perhaps matching TRBD1 (5 bases). Germline V lookup: CDR1 MGHRA, CDR2 YSYEKL. The CDR3 consists of 16 residues. The V gene lost 4 bases and the J gene lost 0 bases, with 13 bases spanning the gap. CDR3 protein: CASSLIGRGSGNTIYF. The CDR3 nucleotides are TGCGCCAGCAGCCTCATCGGGAGGGGCTCTGGAAACACCATATATTTT.

This clone turned up a few times. The chain couples TRBV29-1 to TRBJ1-2; D is unclear. Looked up from germline, CDR1 is SQVTM and CDR2 is ANQGSEA. Trimming took 7 bases from V and 7 from J, leaving 13 bases between them. CDR3 length: 11 amino acids. The CDR3 loop reads CSGTGMGGYTF. The CDR3 bases are TGCAGCGGGACGGGGATGGGTGGCTACACCTTC. The variable domain in full, completed from reference TRBV29-1 and TRBJ1-2, reads SAVISQKPSRDICQRGTSLTIQCQVDSQVTMMFWYRQQPGQSLTLIATANQGSEATYESGFVIDKFPISRPNLTFSTLTVSNMSPEDSSIYLCSGTGMGGYTFGSGTRLTVV.